A selection of T cell receptor beta chains follows, all from one sample in a study of identical twins. One entry per CDR3 protein results from TCRdb running MiXCR on the 5' RACE reads. Among about 530,000 distinct CDR3 sequences listed, nearly 15% were seen once. The same data also contributed to another study, on yellow fever vaccine responses in identical twins.

Sequences were obtained from CD4+ T cells sorted from blood. These receptors originate from a woman aged 18-30 years in good health. The CDR3 runs from the conserved cysteine through the conserved F or W. Fields, in order: J gene, V gene, CDR3 protein.

J: TRBJ1-6; V: TRBV19; CDR3: CASSILGAAGNSPLHF
J: TRBJ2-1; V: TRBV10-2; CDR3: CASSESQISRTSRHEQFF
J: TRBJ2-7; V: TRBV12-3/TRBV12-4; CDR3: CASSHNRAYEQYF
J: TRBJ2-5; V: TRBV10-2; CDR3: CASSGRGGRGDQETQYF
J: TRBJ2-1; V: TRBV4-1; CDR3: CASSQGDRSSYNEQFF
J: TRBJ2-1; V: TRBV7-2; CDR3: CASRLAVGKHNEQFF
J: TRBJ1-6; V: TRBV3-1; CDR3: CASSQGWGSNSPLHF
J: TRBJ1-4; V: TRBV7-9; CDR3: CASSAEGEKLFF
J: TRBJ2-5; V: TRBV11-3; CDR3: CASSLGLAGTETQYF
J: TRBJ2-7; V: TRBV20-1; CDR3: CSARDSDRGGSYEQYF
J: TRBJ2-7; V: TRBV12-3/TRBV12-4; CDR3: CASGSRQGGTYEQYF
J: TRBJ2-3; V: TRBV5-5; CDR3: CASSRTSGRGASDTQYF
J: TRBJ1-4; V: TRBV6-1; CDR3: CASRTGQGHNEKLFF
J: TRBJ2-3; V: TRBV11-2; CDR3: CASSHIRGRLDTQYF
J: TRBJ2-2; V: TRBV10-3; CDR3: CAITDQNTGELFF
J: TRBJ2-2; V: TRBV24-1; CDR3: CATRAGGNTGELFF
J: TRBJ1-1; V: TRBV12-3/TRBV12-4; CDR3: CASSLGQGAGAEAFF
J: TRBJ2-7; V: TRBV7-9; CDR3: CAGGPGTDNEQYF
J: TRBJ1-4; V: TRBV29-1; CDR3: CSVARDGKLFF
J: TRBJ1-5; V: TRBV6-5; CDR3: CASTFRGNNQPQHF
J: TRBJ2-1; V: TRBV24-1; CDR3: CATSGTSGSWRDEQFF
J: TRBJ2-1; V: TRBV5-1; CDR3: CASSPLDPAGSYNEQFF
J: TRBJ2-1; V: TRBV5-1; CDR3: CASSIDSETSYNEQFF
J: TRBJ1-1; V: TRBV7-9; CDR3: CASSSRGRKSEAFF
J: TRBJ2-1; V: TRBV25-1; CDR3: CASSNRQTSSYNEQFF
J: TRBJ2-1; V: TRBV6-1; CDR3: CASSENPLRSYNEQFF
J: TRBJ1-5; V: TRBV7-9; CDR3: CASSLVGAGQPQHF
J: TRBJ2-2; V: TRBV5-4; CDR3: CASSWPGGELFF
J: TRBJ1-1; V: TRBV7-2; CDR3: CASSPRGNTNTEAFF
J: TRBJ1-5; V: TRBV12-3/TRBV12-4; CDR3: CASSPSTGVASNQPQHF
J: TRBJ1-4; V: TRBV12-3/TRBV12-4; CDR3: CASSLTTDEKLFF
J: TRBJ2-5; V: TRBV12-3/TRBV12-4; CDR3: CASSLARMGETQYF
J: TRBJ1-1; V: TRBV29-1; CDR3: CSVEGRLDINTEAFF
J: TRBJ2-7; V: TRBV27; CDR3: CASSSRTGRSEQYF
J: TRBJ2-3; V: TRBV24-1; CDR3: CATSAPSGSSDTQYF
J: TRBJ2-2; V: TRBV20-1; CDR3: CSAKKAGTGGTGELFF
J: TRBJ2-1; V: TRBV19; CDR3: CASTRTALRSLYYNEQFF
J: TRBJ1-5; V: TRBV12-5; CDR3: CASGKGSRNQPQHF
J: TRBJ1-5; V: TRBV6-2/TRBV6-3; CDR3: CASSYGTGDVNQPQHF
J: TRBJ2-2; V: TRBV6-1; CDR3: CASSERYGGQAFRGELFF
J: TRBJ2-7; V: TRBV27; CDR3: CASRTPTGGSSYEQYF
J: TRBJ2-1; V: TRBV6-1; CDR3: CASILYNEQFF
J: TRBJ1-1; V: TRBV5-1; CDR3: CASSLDPDRSEAFF
J: TRBJ1-6; V: TRBV18; CDR3: CASFIGQGINSPLHF
J: TRBJ2-4; V: TRBV5-6; CDR3: CASGHRGQAKNIQYF
J: TRBJ1-5; V: TRBV10-3; CDR3: CAISETGDGNQPQHF